The clone carrying this T cell receptor (beta chain) has ten or more counts. The record originates from a study of read filtering for tumor transcriptome and immune sequencing. Study context: Transcriptome libraries were built from DNase-treated RNA.

This library used roughly 400 ng RNA and molecular barcoded adaptors spanning alpha/delta and beta/gamma chains. TCRdb recomputed calls from the reads with MiXCR, one row per CDR3 protein. The sample records approximately 62,000 distinct CDR3 sequences, roughly a fifth being singletons. The receptor was derived from a donor aged 40 or over with multiple myeloma. Sequenced input: a population of CD138-negative cells sorted from bone marrow.

The CDR3: CSASGLAADNEQFF. The CDR3 DNA follows: TGCAGTGCTTCCGGACTAGCGGCCGACAATGAGCAGTTCTTC. The chain uses TRBV20-1 and TRBJ2-1; 10 bases are a match to TRBD2. CDR1 is DFQATT, CDR2 SNEGSKA, per germline (reference sequence). The CDR3 loop spans 14 amino acids. V gave up 5 bases and J gave up 5 bases; unmatched junction bases: 6.